What follows are 10 T cell receptor beta chains derived from one specimen sequenced in a study of shared clonotypes between healthy human individuals (TCRdb year 2020). The library was made by the immunoSEQ multiplex PCR assay. The clones in this table, taken by TCRdb from immuneACCESS, are in-frame only. Not every clone is retained; where verified, under half of the shortfall comes from an unresolved V gene, and the cause of the rest is unknown. This sample has about 2 million clones in its table, and roughly 95% of those were observed once. Together, the top ten hold 0.13% of the sample. The sample consisted of naive CD4+ T cells sorted from blood. The cell subset or site label, read with the paper, signifies: CD45RA+ positively selected. These receptor sequences come from a man aged 18 to 29 in good health.

This chain connects TRBV2 to TRBJ2-1, with D hard to call. Germline values: CDR1 SNHLY, CDR2 FYNNEI. The CDR3 consists of 13 residues. The V and J ends lost 4 bases and 0 bases respectively, with 4 bases between them. CDR3 protein: CASSANSYNEQFF. The CDR3 DNA reads TGTGCCAGCAGTGCAAACTCCTACAATGAGCAGTTCTTC.

The J gene is TRBJ2-3, the V gene TRBV7-8; the match to TRBD2 covers 9 bases. Looked up from germline, CDR1 is SGHVS and CDR2 is FQNEAQ. CDR3 length equals 16 residues. The V segment lost 4 bases and the J segment 6 bases; nucleotides outside the gene matches: 11. The CDR3 region is CASSSSTAGGPDTQYF. CDR3 DNA: TGTGCCAGCAGCTCCAGTACGGCGGGGGGGCCGGATACGCAGTATTTT.

V usage is TRBV7-9 and J usage is TRBJ2-1; maybe TRBD2 (5 bases). The CDR3 length is 13 residues. With 4 bases removed from V and 8 bases from J, the gap between germline ends came to 12 bases. CDR1 is SEHNR and CDR2 is FQNEAQ in the germline V gene (reference sequence). The CDR3 reads CASSSADFYEQFF. CDR3 DNA sequence: TGTGCCAGCAGCTCCGCGGACTTTTATGAGCAGTTCTTC.

The V gene is TRBV6-5, the J gene TRBJ2-3; 9 bases agree with TRBD2. Per germline, CDR1 MNHEY and CDR2 SVGAGI. This CDR3 contains 15 residues. V was pared by 2 bases and J by 5 bases, with 5 bases of the junction left unmatched. The CDR3 bases are TGTGCCAGCAGTTACGGCGGGGGGGCTGGAGATACGCAGTATTTT. Translated, it gives CASSYGGGAGDTQYF.

Details on this clone: It may be a read error: a sequence one base away is much more abundant. Other DNA sequences of this sample code for an identical CDR3. The chain recombines TRBV5-6 with TRBJ1-6; a possible D gene is TRBD1 (5 bases). The CDR3 extends over 15 amino acids. V was cut by 1 base and J by 0 bases, with 5 bases left in between. CDR1 and CDR2 from the germline V gene are SGHDT and YYEEEE. CDR3 in amino acids: CASSLRGSYNSPLHF. Here the CDR3 DNA reads TGTGCCAGCAGCTTGAGGGGCTCCTATAATTCACCCCTCCACTTT.

V is TRBV23-1 and J is TRBJ1-4, with D possibly TRBD1 on 6 matching bases. TRBV23-1 is placed among ORFs of uncertain function. Trimming shortened V by 2 bases and J by 10 bases, and 23 bases separated the two germline ends. The CDR3 consists of 17 residues. Here the CDR3 DNA reads TGCGCCAGCAGTCAACCTTCCGGGAAGGGGGGTTCCGGAAAACTGTTTTTT. It specifies CASSQPSGKGGSGKLFF.

The chain uses TRBV14 and TRBJ1-6; D is unresolved. V lost 4 bases, J lost 5 bases, and 12 bases lay in between. Germline V CDR1 and CDR2: SGHDN, FVKESK. This CDR3 region has 15 residues. The CDR3 region is CASSRWRADNSPLHF. The CDR3 DNA follows: TGTGCCAGCAGCCGATGGAGGGCCGATAATTCACCCCTCCACTTT.

The CDR3 sequence is CASREGQGASTEAFF. The CDR3 DNA reads TGTGCCAGCAGGGAGGGACAGGGGGCAAGCACTGAAGCTTTCTTT. The chain combines TRBV6-1 with TRBJ1-1, with 12 nucleotides matching TRBD1. The CDR3 runs to 15 residues. With V trimmed by 6 bases and J by 4 bases, 6 bases remained unmatched. CDR1 is MNHNS, CDR2 SASEGT, per germline.

This chain links TRBV6-5 with TRBJ2-5, with a weak D call TRBD2 (6 bases). This CDR3 comprises 15 residues. Trimming left V 5 bases short and J 2 bases short, with 15 bases between. Germline loops: CDR1 MNHEY, CDR2 SVGAGI. The CDR3 is CASSRGKRLQETQYF. The CDR3 DNA reads as TGTGCCAGCAGTCGCGGGAAAAGATTACAAGAGACCCAGTACTTC.

The V call is TRBV4-1, the J call TRBJ2-3, with 9 bases that match TRBD2. The CDR3 runs to 14 residues. Germline-derived CDR1 and CDR2 are MGHRA and YSYEKL. Trimming removed 3 bases from V and 8 bases from J; junction bases left unmatched: 6. CDR3 bases: TGCGCCAGCAGCCAGGGGACTAGCCTTGCTACGCAGTATTTT. Translation: CASSQGTSLATQYF.